The rows below give T cell receptor beta chains drawn from one sample of a study of monozygotic twins with inflammatory bowel disease. TCRdb re-called the 5' RACE reads and catalogs CDR3 proteins one per entry, DNA excluded. This repertoire includes more than 300,000 distinct CDR3 sequences. Sequencing used blood. The source of these receptors is a human donor with ulcerative colitis or Crohn's disease, or a healthy co-twin of an affected twin (not recorded which). Each CDR3 is given with its conserved first and last residue.

v_call	j_call	cdr3_aa
TRBV5-1	TRBJ1-3	CASSLGDRATGSGNTIYF
TRBV5-6	TRBJ1-4	CASSPMRATTLGGKLFF
TRBV3-1	TRBJ2-1	CASSPLAGAYNEQFF
TRBV20-1	TRBJ2-2	CSAPIPGVTGELFF
TRBV28	TRBJ2-7	CASSFVRGDSYEQYF
TRBV7-2	TRBJ1-2	CASRQGARDGYTF
TRBV7-8	TRBJ2-5	CASSPRGQGGETQYF
TRBV4-3	TRBJ1-5	CASSQELLQPQHF
TRBV19	TRBJ2-2	CASLPRVNTGELFF
TRBV6-2/TRBV6-3	TRBJ2-7	CASSHRDNSYEQYF
TRBV6-2/TRBV6-3	TRBJ2-3	CASRGTPRLPDTQYF
TRBV12-3/TRBV12-4	TRBJ2-7	CASSQGTGEYDGYEQYF
TRBV29-1	TRBJ1-1	CSVGGPGSRAFF
TRBV4-3	TRBJ1-2	CASSQDRRDPMGGYTF
TRBV28	TRBJ2-7	CASSLGSSSTYEQYF
TRBV12-3/TRBV12-4	TRBJ1-3	CASSLATTGNTIYF
TRBV20-1	TRBJ2-2	CSARVGHPGGELFF
TRBV5-6	TRBJ1-1	CASSSPGGSDTEAFF
TRBV7-2	TRBJ2-5	CASSLVGVGRMQETQYF
TRBV20-1	TRBJ2-3	CSAKSGDTQYF